These 19 T cell receptor beta chains originate from one sample sequenced in a study of blood T cell repertoires in COVID-19. Measured with immunoSEQ multiplex PCR; TCRdb has only the in-frame clones, and not every one. The repertoire has 310,000 or so clones, about 87% of them found once; the top ten carry around 9%. The sequenced sample consisted of PBMCs or T cells enriched from blood (not recorded which). These receptors were taken from a woman under 30 who had recovered from COVID-19.

The chain couples TRBV4-3 to TRBJ1-2, with D perhaps TRBD1 (6 bases). V was shortened by 1 base and J by 6 bases, with 9 bases between the two germline ends. CDR3 length equals 13 residues. Germline lookup yields CDR1 LGHNA and CDR2 YSLEER. The CDR3 sequence is CASSQVTGNGYTF. The CDR3 region has the DNA TGCGCCAGCAGCCAAGTTACAGGGAATGGCTACACCTTC.

J is TRBJ1-1 and V is TRBV20-1, with D hard to call. This CDR3 region has 11 residues. The germline gives CDR1 DFQATT, CDR2 SNEGSKA (reference sequence). V lost 1 base and J lost 5, with 5 bases in between. Written as DNA, the CDR3 is TGCAGTGCTAGAGTCCAGACTGAAGCTTTCTTT. It specifies CSARVQTEAFF.

V is TRBV7-9 and J is TRBJ1-2; no clear D gene. The CDR3 loop spans 14 amino acids. CDR1 SEHNR and CDR2 FQNEAQ come from the germline V gene (reference sequence). V lost 1 base, J lost 3 bases, and 9 bases lay in between. This CDR3 reads CASSLDGRYYGYTF. In DNA, the CDR3 is TGTGCCAGCAGCTTAGATGGCAGATACTATGGCTACACCTTC.

This rearrangement joins TRBV27 to TRBJ2-5; 7 positions match TRBD1. Germline CDR1 MNHEY, CDR2 SMNVEV (reference sequence). The CDR3 contains 15 residues. The V segment lost 5 bases and the J segment 0 bases; nucleotides outside the gene matches: 6. This CDR3 is CASSILQGHQETQYF. For the CDR3, the DNA is TGTGCCAGCAGTATCCTACAGGGGCACCAAGAGACCCAGTACTTC.

V gene TRBV27 combines with J gene TRBJ2-7; D possibly corresponds to TRBD1 (7 bases). The length of the CDR3 is 13 residues. Germline V gene sequence: CDR1 MNHEY, CDR2 SMNVEV (reference sequence). V shed 5 bases and J shed 4 bases, with 12 bases lying between them. The DNA of the CDR3 is TGTGCCAGCAGTCCGCCAGGGGGGTACGAGCAGTACTTC. Translation gives CASSPPGGYEQYF.

In this sample, this clone turned up a few times. This chain uses TRBV6-2 or TRBV6-3 with TRBJ2-2, with TRBD1 matching 11 bases. This CDR3 has 15 residues. Losses at the gene ends were 5 bases for V and 4 bases for J; bases not matched to a gene: 3. Germline V lookup: CDR1 MNHEY, CDR2 SVGEGT. The CDR3 here is CASSNGQGATGELFF. CDR3 nucleotides: TGTGCCAGCAGTAATGGACAGGGGGCCACCGGGGAGCTGTTTTTT.

The chain links TRBV19 to TRBJ1-1; TRBD1 might be the D (6 bases). Trimming took off 6 bases at V and 0 bases at J, with 8 bases between the two ends. Germline V lookup: CDR1 LNHDA, CDR2 SQIVND (reference sequence). This CDR3 has 13 amino acids. The CDR3 loop is CASRGTLNTEAFF. The CDR3, as DNA: TGTGCCAGTAGGGGGACATTGAACACTGAAGCTTTCTTT.

The chain joins TRBV21-1 to TRBJ2-3; the table's D call TRBD2 went unverified against the DNA. TRBV21-1 is described as a pseudogene. This CDR3 is built from 17 residues. The CDR3 loop is CASSKATSGRGTDTQYF. DNA for the CDR3: TGTGCCAGCAGCAAAGCGACTAGCGGGAGGGGCACAGATACGCAGTATTTT.

J is TRBJ1-2 and V is TRBV2, with D tentatively TRBD1 (5 bases). Looked up from germline, CDR1 is SNHLY and CDR2 is FYNNEI. V was shortened by 4 bases and J by 4 bases, with 19 bases between the two germline ends. There are 16 residues in the CDR3. DNA for the CDR3: TGTGCCAGCAGTGTCCCCACGACAGTTTTACTCTATGGCTACACCTTC. This sequence encodes CASSVPTTVLLYGYTF.

The J gene is TRBJ2-3, the V gene TRBV9; TRBD2 agrees at 9 bases. V gave up 0 bases and J gave up 5 bases; unmatched junction bases: 7. This CDR3 is built from 16 residues. The germline V gene has CDR1 SGDLS and CDR2 YYNGEE. CDR3 DNA: TGTGCCAGCAGCGTAGAGGCGGGGGGGCCGCAAGATACGCAGTATTTT. Amino acids: CASSVEAGGPQDTQYF.

This clone was observed once. The rearrangement links TRBV7-2 to TRBJ1-2; 10 bases are shared with TRBD1. This CDR3 has 15 amino acids. Germline CDR1 is SGHTA and CDR2 is FQGNSA. Trimming at V came to 2 bases and at J to 7 bases, leaving 7 bases not matched to a gene. CDR3 sequence reads: CASSLRGTGASGYTF. The CDR3 DNA sequence: TGTGCCAGCAGCTTAAGGGGGACAGGGGCTTCTGGCTACACCTTC.

The chain recombines TRBV27 with TRBJ1-2; 12 nucleotides align to TRBD1. The ends lost 7 bases at V and 4 bases at J; junction bases unmatched: 7. CDR1 MNHEY and CDR2 SMNVEV come from the germline V gene (reference sequence). The CDR3 consists of 15 residues. The CDR3 DNA follows: TGTGCCAGCACCGGGACAGGGGGCTCAGGCTATGGCTACACCTTC. Translation gives CASTGTGGSGYGYTF.

The V gene is TRBV12-3 or TRBV12-4, the J gene TRBJ2-4; unclear D gene. The CDR3 has 13 residues. Trimming left V 2 bases short and J 7 bases short, with 9 bases between. This CDR3 reads CASSLNSQNIQYF. DNA for the CDR3: TGTGCCAGCAGTTTAAACAGCCAGAACATTCAGTACTTC.

The chain joins TRBV28 to TRBJ2-3; perhaps TRBD1 as D (6 bases). Germline CDR1 MDHEN, CDR2 SYDVKM. Trimming pared 4 bases from V and 0 bases from J, leaving 14 bases between. The CDR3 spans 16 residues. CDR3 region: CASSSGEAASTDTQYF. The CDR3 DNA sequence: TGTGCCAGCAGTTCAGGGGAAGCTGCTAGCACAGATACGCAGTATTTT.

The rearrangement links TRBV7-2 to TRBJ1-1, with TRBD1 as a possible D gene (5 bases). CDR1 SGHTA and CDR2 FQGNSA come from the germline V gene. CDR3 length: 17 residues. The germline V and J ends were trimmed by 2 bases and 5 bases, with 21 bases remaining between them. The CDR3 loop is CASSLHGARALRTEAFF. The CDR3, as DNA: TGTGCCAGCAGCTTACATGGGGCCAGGGCGTTAAGGACTGAAGCTTTCTTT.

The genes are TRBV7-2 and TRBJ1-1; a weak D match, TRBD1 (5 bases). Germline V gives CDR1 SGHTA, CDR2 FQGNSA. There are 16 residues in the CDR3. V was clipped by 4 bases and J by 5 bases, with 20 bases between them. CDR3 sequence reads: CASSSGVSGPGTEAFF. DNA for the CDR3: TGTGCCAGCAGCTCGGGGGTGTCGGGGCCAGGTACTGAAGCTTTCTTT.

The J gene is TRBJ2-5, the V gene TRBV9; tentatively, D is TRBD1 (5 bases). Germline lookup yields CDR1 SGDLS and CDR2 YYNGEE. This CDR3 is built from 15 residues. With 0 bases removed from V and 1 base from J, the gap between germline ends came to 10 bases. The DNA of the CDR3 is TGTGCCAGCAGCGTAGCTTGGGGCAGCCAAGAGACCCAGTACTTC. Protein sequence: CASSVAWGSQETQYF.

The rearrangement links TRBV6-1 to TRBJ1-5; 10 bases match TRBD1. The CDR3 is made up of 14 amino acids. Per germline, CDR1 MNHNS and CDR2 SASEGT. V shed 3 bases and J 6 bases; nucleotides not matched to a gene: 2. CDR3 nucleotides: TGTGCCAGCAGTGAGAGGACAGGGGGTCAGCCCCAGCATTTT. Its translation is CASSERTGGQPQHF.

The chain uses TRBV9 and TRBJ2-1; 10 bases line up with TRBD2. V shed 7 bases and J 0 bases; nucleotides not matched to a gene: 4. Germline CDR1 is SGDLS and CDR2 is YYNGEE. The CDR3 extends over 15 amino acids. The chain's CDR3 is CASALAGGSYNEQFF. In nucleotides, the CDR3 is TGTGCCAGCGCTTTAGCGGGAGGCTCCTACAATGAGCAGTTCTTC.